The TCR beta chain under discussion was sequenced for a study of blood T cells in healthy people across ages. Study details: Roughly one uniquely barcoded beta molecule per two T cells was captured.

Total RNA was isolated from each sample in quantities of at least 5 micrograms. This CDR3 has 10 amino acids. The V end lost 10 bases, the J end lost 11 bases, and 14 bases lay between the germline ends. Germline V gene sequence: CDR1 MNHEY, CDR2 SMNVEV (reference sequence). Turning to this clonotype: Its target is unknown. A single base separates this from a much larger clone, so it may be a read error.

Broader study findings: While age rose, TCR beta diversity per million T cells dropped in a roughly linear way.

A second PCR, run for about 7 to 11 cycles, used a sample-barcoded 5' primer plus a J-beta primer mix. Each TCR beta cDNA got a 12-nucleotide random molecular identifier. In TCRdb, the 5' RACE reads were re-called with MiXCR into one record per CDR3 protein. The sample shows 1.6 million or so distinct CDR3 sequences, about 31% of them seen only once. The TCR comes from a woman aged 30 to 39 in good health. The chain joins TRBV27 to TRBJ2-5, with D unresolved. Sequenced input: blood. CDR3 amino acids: CATPDLEQYF. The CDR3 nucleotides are TGTGCCACTCCCGATCTGGAGCAGTACTTC.